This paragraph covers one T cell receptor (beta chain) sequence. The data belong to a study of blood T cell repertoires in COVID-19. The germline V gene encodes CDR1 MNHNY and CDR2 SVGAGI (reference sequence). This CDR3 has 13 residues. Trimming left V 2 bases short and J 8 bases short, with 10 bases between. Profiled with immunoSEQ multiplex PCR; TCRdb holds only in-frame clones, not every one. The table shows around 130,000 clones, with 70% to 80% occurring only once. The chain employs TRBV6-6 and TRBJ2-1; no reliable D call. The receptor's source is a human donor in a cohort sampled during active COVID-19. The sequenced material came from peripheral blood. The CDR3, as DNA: TGTGCCAGCAGTTACCGCCAGGTCGATGAGCAGTTCTTC. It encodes CASSYRQVDEQFF.